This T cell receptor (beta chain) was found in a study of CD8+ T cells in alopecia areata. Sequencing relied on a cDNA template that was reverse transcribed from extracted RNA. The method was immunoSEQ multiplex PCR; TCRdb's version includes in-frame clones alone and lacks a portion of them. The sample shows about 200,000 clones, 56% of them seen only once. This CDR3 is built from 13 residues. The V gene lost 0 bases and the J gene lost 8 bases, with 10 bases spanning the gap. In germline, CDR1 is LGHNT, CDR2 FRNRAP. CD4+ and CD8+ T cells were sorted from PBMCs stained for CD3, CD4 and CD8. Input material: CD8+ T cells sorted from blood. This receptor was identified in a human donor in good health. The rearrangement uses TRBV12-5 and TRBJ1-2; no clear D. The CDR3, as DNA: TGTGCTAGTGGTTTGGTACGCCTCGGGGGCTACACCTTC. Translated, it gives CASGLVRLGGYTF. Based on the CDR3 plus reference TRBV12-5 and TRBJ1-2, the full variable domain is DARVTQTPRHKVTEMGQEVTMRCQPILGHNTVFWYRQTMMQGLELLAYFRNRAPLDDSGMPKDRFSAEMPDATLATLKIQPSEPRDSAVYFCASGLVRLGGYTFGSGTRLTVV.